Presented here are 14 T cell receptor beta chains from one specimen sequenced in a study of blood T cells in healthy people across ages. Through a sample-barcoded 5' primer and a J-beta primer mix, a second PCR was run for roughly 6 to 12 cycles. MiXCR, applied by TCRdb to the 5' RACE reads, yields one record per CDR3 protein. The data contain about 830,000 distinct CDR3 sequences, approximately 67% of them singletons. The sample taken for sequencing was blood. These receptors were taken from a man aged 30-40 years in good health.

J is TRBJ1-2 and V is TRBV7-9; TRBD1 might be the D (6 bases). Germline CDR1 reads SEHNR; CDR2 reads FQNEAQ (reference sequence). CDR3 length: 14 residues. Trimming stripped 1 base from V and 8 bases from J, with 14 bases between. This CDR3 reads CASSLDIQGYGYTF. The CDR3 nucleotides read TGTGCCAGCAGCTTAGACATACAGGGTTACGGCTACACCTTC.

This chain links TRBV7-2 with TRBJ2-3, with 8 bases that match TRBD2. Germline CDR1 is SGHTA and CDR2 is FQGNSA. V shed 5 bases and J 6 bases; nucleotides not matched to a gene: 19. CDR3 length: 18 amino acids. The CDR3 is CASSPTLVSGGRGDTQYF. The CDR3, as DNA: TGTGCCAGCAGCCCAACCCTCGTCAGCGGGGGCCGAGGGGATACGCAGTATTTT.

The J gene is TRBJ2-5, the V gene TRBV6-2 or TRBV6-3; tentatively, D is TRBD2 (7 bases). This CDR3 has 14 amino acids. V was trimmed by 8 bases and J by 5 bases, leaving 18 bases between them. Germline V gene data show CDR1 as MNHEY and CDR2 as SVGEGT. As DNA, the CDR3 is TGTGCCAGCGAGACAACGGGGGGCCCGGAGACCCAGTACTTC. Its translation: CASETTGGPETQYF.

Only one count was recorded for this clonotype. This chain uses TRBV6-6 with TRBJ2-3; possibly TRBD1 or TRBD2 for D (5 bases each). CDR3 length equals 13 residues. With 6 bases removed from V and 8 bases from J, the gap between germline ends came to 15 bases. Germline V gene sequence: CDR1 MNHNY, CDR2 SVGAGI (reference sequence). The CDR3 loop is CASRRDGRATQYF. As DNA, the CDR3 is TGTGCCAGCAGAAGGGACGGCCGCGCTACGCAGTATTTT.

The chain employs TRBV6-2 or TRBV6-3 and TRBJ1-5; 8 nucleotides match TRBD1. Germline V gene data show CDR1 as MNHEY and CDR2 as SVGEGT. With V trimmed by 10 bases and J by 1 base, 12 bases remained unmatched. This CDR3 region has 16 residues. DNA for the CDR3: TGTGCCACCGCGGACAGGGTGCTTATAAGCAATCAGCCCCAGCATTTT. It translates to CATADRVLISNQPQHF.

This clonotype was counted a few times. The chain couples TRBV29-1 to TRBJ2-5, with 7 nucleotides matching TRBD1. Looked up from germline, CDR1 is SQVTM and CDR2 is ANQGSEA. V was pared by 3 bases and J by 3 bases, with 1 base of the junction left unmatched. This CDR3 spans 12 amino acids. Here the CDR3 DNA reads TGCAGCGTTGATGGGACAGAAGAGACCCAGTACTTC. Translation gives CSVDGTEETQYF.

The sample holds a few counts of this clonotype. The chain joins TRBV7-2 to TRBJ2-1; 7 bases align to TRBD2. Germline V gives CDR1 SGHTA, CDR2 FQGNSA. The CDR3 sequence is 18 residues long. The junction had 13 bases not matched to a gene; V was cut back by 1 base and J by 4 bases. The CDR3 loop reads CASSLVFRVASGYNEQFF. CDR3 sequence (DNA): TGTGCCAGCAGCTTAGTGTTTCGGGTGGCTAGCGGATACAATGAGCAGTTCTTC.

This clonotype appeared once. The chain links TRBV29-1 to TRBJ2-7; D ambiguous. The germline V gene has CDR1 SQVTM and CDR2 ANQGSEA. The CDR3 length is 14 residues. V was clipped by 1 base and J by 1 base, with 11 bases between them. The CDR3 protein is CSVEGGSESYEQYF. The CDR3 DNA sequence: TGCAGCGTTGAAGGGGGATCAGAGTCCTACGAGCAGTACTTC.

The chain employs TRBV4-3 and TRBJ1-4; 8 nucleotides agree with TRBD1. The germline V gene has CDR1 LGHNA and CDR2 YSLEER. With 4 bases clipped from V and 0 bases from J, the junction kept 7 bases outside the gene matches. The CDR3 length is 17 residues. The CDR3 loop reads CASSRRQGPATNEKLFF. In DNA form, the CDR3 reads TGCGCCAGCAGCCGCCGACAGGGGCCTGCAACTAATGAAAAACTGTTTTTT.

This chain links TRBV5-6 with TRBJ2-3; 9 nucleotides align to TRBD2. From germline, CDR1 is SGHDT and CDR2 YYEEEE. The CDR3 runs to 16 residues. The V gene end was trimmed by 2 bases and the J gene end by 5 bases; junction bases not matched to a gene: 9. CDR3 nucleotides: TGTGCCAGCAGCTTTGGGCTAGCGGGGTTTCAAGATACGCAGTATTTT. Encoded protein: CASSFGLAGFQDTQYF.

This clonotype came up once. This sequence joins TRBV12-3 or TRBV12-4 and TRBJ1-6; D remains unclear. V dropped 1 base and J dropped 9 bases, with 10 bases sitting between them. CDR3 length: 14 residues. The CDR3 bases are TGTGCCAGCAGTTTAGTCGCTGGTGGTTCACCCCTCCACTTT. This encodes CASSLVAGGSPLHF.

The chain is built from TRBV7-9 and TRBJ2-1; possible D gene TRBD1, 5 bases. Germline V gene lookup returns CDR1 SEHNR and CDR2 FQNEAQ (reference sequence). Trimming pared 3 bases from V and 5 bases from J, leaving 14 bases between. This CDR3 contains 15 residues. The CDR3 protein is CASSFAGKWNNEQFF. DNA of the CDR3: TGTGCCAGCAGCTTCGCAGGGAAATGGAACAATGAGCAGTTCTTC.

This clonotype was counted between two and nine times. The J gene is TRBJ2-6, the V gene TRBV5-6; D gene ambiguous. CDR1 SGHDT and CDR2 YYEEEE come from the germline V gene. The CDR3 is 14 residues long. V was trimmed by 0 bases and J by 2 bases, leaving 3 bases between them. CDR3 sequence reads: CASSLEAGANVLTF. In nucleotides, the CDR3 is TGTGCCAGCAGCTTGGAGGCTGGGGCCAACGTCCTGACTTTC.

CDR3 nucleotides: TGTGCCAGCAGTGAACGGGGCGGGGAGCAGTACTTC. Residues: CASSERGGEQYF. J is TRBJ2-5 and V is TRBV6-1, with D possibly TRBD2 on 6 matching bases. Trimming pared 2 bases from V and 11 bases from J, leaving 12 bases between. The germline V gene encodes CDR1 MNHNS and CDR2 SASEGT. The CDR3 totals 12 residues.